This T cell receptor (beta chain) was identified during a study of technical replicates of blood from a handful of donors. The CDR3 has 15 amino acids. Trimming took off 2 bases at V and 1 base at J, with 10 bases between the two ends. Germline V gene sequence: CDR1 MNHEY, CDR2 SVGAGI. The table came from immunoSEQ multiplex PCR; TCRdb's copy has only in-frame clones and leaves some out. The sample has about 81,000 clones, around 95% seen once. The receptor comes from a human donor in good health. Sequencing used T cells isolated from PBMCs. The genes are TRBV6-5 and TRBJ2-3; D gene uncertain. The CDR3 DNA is TGTGCCAGCAGTTACGCCCAAGCCGGCACAGATACGCAGTATTTT. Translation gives CASSYAQAGTDTQYF.